A single sample is the source of the 21 T cell receptor beta chains below, sequenced in a study of blood T cells in healthy people across ages. A second PCR, run for about 7 to 11 cycles, used a sample-barcoded 5' primer plus a J-beta primer mix. One entry per CDR3 protein, called by TCRdb with MiXCR from the 5' RACE reads. The repertoire holds 850,000 to 1,100,000 distinct CDR3 sequences, with 35% to 40% as singletons. The sample taken for sequencing was blood. The receptors originated from a man aged 18 to 29 in good health.

As concerns this clonotype: This may be a read error, as it is one base from a much larger clone. V is TRBV4-2 and J is TRBJ2-7, with D perhaps matching TRBD1 (6 bases). Germline values: CDR1 LGHNA, CDR2 YNFKEQ. CDR3 length equals 17 residues. With 0 bases removed from V and 7 bases from J, the gap between germline ends came to 22 bases. This chain's CDR3 is CASSQDSIRGSSNEQYF. The CDR3 coding sequence is TGTGCCAGCAGCCAAGATTCGATCAGGGGATCTAGCAATGAGCAGTACTTC.

Ten or more counts support this clonotype. The chain couples TRBV20-1 to TRBJ2-1; possibly TRBD1 or TRBD2 for D (6 bases each). This CDR3 is 14 amino acids long. Trimming cost V 5 bases and J 6 bases, with 17 bases left between them. Germline CDR1 DFQATT, CDR2 SNEGSKA (reference sequence). CDR3 in amino acids: CSASSDGGGNEQFF. Written as DNA, the CDR3 is TGCAGTGCTTCCTCTGACGGGGGCGGCAATGAGCAGTTCTTC.

This chain links TRBV28 with TRBJ2-5; 8 nucleotides match TRBD2. CDR1 and CDR2 (germline): MDHEN, SYDVKM. CDR3 length equals 12 residues. Trimming at V came to 4 bases and at J to 6 bases, leaving 1 base not matched to a gene. CDR3 in amino acids: CASSSGGKTQYF. CDR3 nucleotide sequence: TGTGCCAGCAGTTCGGGGGGGAAGACCCAGTACTTC.

V usage is TRBV6-6 and J usage is TRBJ2-1, with TRBD1 matching over 7 bases. CDR1 is MNHNY, CDR2 SVGAGI, per germline (reference sequence). CDR3 size: 14 residues. The trim removed 0 bases at V and 7 bases at J, leaving 3 bases unmatched. The CDR3 protein is CASSYSTGKNEQFF. CDR3 sequence (DNA): TGTGCCAGCAGTTACTCGACAGGGAAGAATGAGCAGTTCTTC.

J is TRBJ1-2 and V is TRBV9, with D possibly being TRBD1 (5 bases). Germline lookup yields CDR1 SGDLS and CDR2 YYNGEE. The CDR3 extends over 14 amino acids. Trimming took 0 bases from V and 8 from J, leaving 14 bases between them. The DNA for the CDR3 is TGTGCCAGCAGCGTAGCAGGGTCCGGTCTGGGCTACACCTTC. Amino acid sequence: CASSVAGSGLGYTF.

V usage is TRBV30 and J usage is TRBJ1-5; D may be TRBD1 (5 bases). Trimming removed 2 bases at V and 8 bases at J, with 13 bases between. CDR1 GTSNPN and CDR2 SVGIG come from the germline V gene (reference sequence). The CDR3 spans 13 residues. The CDR3 here is CAWSRQGIEPQHF. The CDR3 nucleotides are TGTGCCTGGAGTCGGCAGGGAATAGAGCCCCAGCATTTT.

The genes are TRBV11-2 and TRBJ1-1, with no clear D. Germline V gene data show CDR1 as SGHAT and CDR2 as FQNNGV. The CDR3 contains 16 residues. The germline V and J ends were trimmed by 1 base and 6 bases, with 18 bases remaining between them. CDR3 protein: CASSLVLVRLNAEAFF. The CDR3 region has the DNA TGTGCCAGCAGCTTAGTTCTGGTCAGGCTAAACGCTGAAGCTTTCTTT.

This clonotype was counted at least ten times. The chain employs TRBV13 and TRBJ2-1, with a possible D match to TRBD2 (6 bases). Per germline, CDR1 PRHDT and CDR2 FYEKMQ (reference sequence). The CDR3 spans 13 residues. V lost 1 base and J 6 bases, leaving 7 bases between the germline ends. The CDR3 is CASSLELANEQFF. CDR3 DNA: TGTGCCAGCAGCTTAGAACTAGCCAATGAGCAGTTCTTC.

The CDR3 bases are TGTGCCAGCAGCCAAGATGATGTTGGGGCAGATACGCAGTATTTT. It specifies CASSQDDVGADTQYF. V gene TRBV3-1 combines with J gene TRBJ2-3; D is unclear. The V and J ends lost 0 bases and 4 bases respectively, with 11 bases between them. The length of the CDR3 is 15 residues. CDR1 and CDR2 (germline): LGHDT, YNNKEL (reference sequence).

The rearrangement uses TRBV20-1 and TRBJ1-2, with D possibly being TRBD1 (5 bases). The CDR3 runs to 12 residues. V was cut by 1 base and J by 7 bases, with 10 bases left in between. CDR1 is DFQATT, CDR2 SNEGSKA, per germline (reference sequence). Here the CDR3 reads CSARGRALGYTF. The CDR3 nucleotides read TGCAGTGCTAGAGGCAGGGCTCTTGGCTACACCTTC.

The gene calls are TRBV6-2 or TRBV6-3 and TRBJ2-1, with 8 bases identical to TRBD1. J lost 4 bases, V lost 9 bases, and 8 bases had no gene match. Germline assignment: CDR1 MNHEY and CDR2 SVGEGT. CDR3 length: 14 residues. The CDR3: CASTGQGSYNEQFF. As DNA, the CDR3 is TGTGCCAGTACAGGACAGGGATCGTACAATGAGCAGTTCTTC.

The sample holds many counts of this clonotype. This chain uses TRBV10-3 with TRBJ2-3; 7 nucleotides match TRBD1. Germline CDR1 reads ENHRY; CDR2 reads SYGVKD. The CDR3 totals 13 residues. Trimming removed 10 bases from V and 0 bases from J; junction bases left unmatched: 4. The CDR3, as DNA: TGTGCCAGCGGACAGGAGAGCACAGATACGCAGTATTTT. Its translation: CASGQESTDTQYF.

The CDR3 region is CASSIGTASTDTQYF. CDR3 DNA: TGTGCCAGCAGTATAGGGACGGCTAGCACAGATACGCAGTATTTT. The V gene is TRBV27, the J gene TRBJ2-3; the D gene could be TRBD1 or TRBD2 (5 bases each). V gave up 5 bases and J gave up 0 bases, with 12 bases separating them. The CDR3 runs to 15 residues. Germline V gene lookup returns CDR1 MNHEY and CDR2 SMNVEV (reference sequence).

This chain joins TRBV5-1 and TRBJ2-5; D call uncertain. V shed 2 bases and J shed 1 base, with 12 bases lying between them. Per the germline V gene, CDR1 is SGHRS and CDR2 is YFSETQ. This CDR3 is built from 15 residues. Here the CDR3 DNA reads TGCGCCAGCAGCTTTAGCCGACCAACCCAAGAGACCCAGTACTTC. Translated, it gives CASSFSRPTQETQYF.

The rearrangement uses TRBV15 and TRBJ1-4; no firm D call. Between the trimmed V and J ends, which lost 4 bases and 0 bases, there was a span of 12 bases. The CDR3 loop spans 16 amino acids. The germline V gene encodes CDR1 LNHNV and CDR2 YYDKDF (reference sequence). The CDR3 coding sequence is TGTGCCACCAGCATACTGACGTATCCAACTAATGAAAAACTGTTTTTT. Its protein product is CATSILTYPTNEKLFF.

This sequence joins TRBV6-2 or TRBV6-3 and TRBJ1-5, with TRBD1 matching 8 bases. The CDR3 runs 18 residues. V gave up 0 bases and J gave up 3 bases; unmatched junction bases: 10. Germline CDR1 reads MNHEY; CDR2 reads SVGEGT. In DNA, the CDR3 is TGTGCCAGCAGTTACTCGAGTGGCAGGGGGCTAAACAATCAGCCCCAGCATTTT. Protein sequence: CASSYSSGRGLNNQPQHF.

This clonotype was detected a few times. This sequence joins TRBV6-5 and TRBJ2-1; 10 bases line up with TRBD2. The CDR3 extends over 14 amino acids. Germline V gives CDR1 MNHEY, CDR2 SVGAGI. J was trimmed by 7 bases and V by 10 bases; bases with no gene match: 10. The CDR3 sequence: CATMGAGGLNEQFF. In nucleotides, the CDR3 is TGTGCCACAATGGGAGCGGGGGGGCTTAATGAGCAGTTCTTC.

This chain links TRBV13 with TRBJ1-1; no definite D call. The CDR3 has 13 amino acids. In germline, CDR1 is PRHDT, CDR2 FYEKMQ (reference sequence). Trimming removed 5 bases at V and 4 bases at J, with 11 bases between. The CDR3, as DNA: TGTGCCAGCAGCCCGCTTATGACCACTGAAGCTTTCTTT. Amino acids: CASSPLMTTEAFF.

This clonotype was observed at least ten times. This chain connects TRBV6-5 to TRBJ1-2; no definite D call. Germline lookup yields CDR1 MNHEY and CDR2 SVGAGI. V was shortened by 2 bases and J by 7 bases, with 14 bases between the two germline ends. CDR3 length: 14 amino acids. The CDR3 here is CASSYGTTARGYTF. In nucleotides, the CDR3 is TGTGCCAGCAGTTACGGCACAACGGCACGTGGCTACACCTTC.

The chain combines TRBV2 with TRBJ1-2; 10 nucleotides align to TRBD1. The V and J ends lost 3 bases and 1 base, in that order; junction bases with no gene match: 8. CDR1 and CDR2 (germline): SNHLY, FYNNEI. CDR3 size: 17 residues. CDR3 region: CASSERDRGALNYGYTF. In DNA form, the CDR3 reads TGTGCCAGCAGTGAGAGGGACAGGGGCGCACTTAACTATGGCTACACCTTC. Looking up the rest from reference TRBV2 and TRBJ1-2 gives the full variable domain: EPEVTQTPSHQVTQMGQEVILRCVPISNHLYFYWYRQILGQKVEFLVSFYNNEISEKSEIFDDQFSVERPDGSNFTLKIRSTKLEDSAMYFCASSERDRGALNYGYTFGSGTRLTVV.

The chain joins TRBV12-3 or TRBV12-4 to TRBJ1-2; possibly TRBD1 for D (6 bases). Trimming removed 5 bases at V and 8 bases at J, with 18 bases between. This CDR3 has 14 amino acids. This CDR3 is CASSKRDMREGYTF. The DNA for the CDR3 is TGTGCCAGCAGTAAAAGGGACATGAGAGAAGGCTACACCTTC.